The entry that follows covers one T cell receptor beta chain sequence. The antigen it recognizes is unknown. Base qualities are not provided; no much larger clone lies one nucleotide away. This sample is part of a study of T cells after yellow fever vaccination (dated by TCRdb to between 2018 and 2020). About the full investigation: Libraries from fractions with low cell numbers were prepared with the SMART-Seq v4 Ultra Low Input RNA kit. To follow T-cell clones before and after both primary and booster YFV17D yellow fever vaccination, bulk TCR alpha and beta repertoires underwent longitudinal sequencing. Blood was drawn at multiple timepoints before and after primary and secondary immunization, with bulk PBMC replicates and cell subsets isolated. Two healthy male donors, one aged 18 to 29 and one aged 30 to 40 years, were included in the cohort.

The meaning of the sample's treatment or condition label: live attenuated yellow fever vaccine strain. At each blood-draw timepoint, two biological replicates of bulk PBMCs were obtained. PBMCs were isolated from peripheral blood using a standard Ficoll-Paque protocol. TriZol was used to extract RNA from bulk PBMCs, CD4 and CD8 fractions, and dextramer-positive and dextramer-negative fractions. The full study reports these points: Compared with the primary T-cell response, the secondary T-cell response was weaker but faster, peaking on day 5 rather than day 15. FACS-sorted repertoires could contain abundant contaminating clonotypes from the bulk population, so computational filtering was required. A small fraction of clonotypes showed up in both the CD4 and CD8 compartments, probably as a result of convergent recombination. After the booster, most of the clones that had expanded following primary vaccination were detected again (approximately 95% of CD4 and 80% to 90% of CD8), which suggests that memory was broadly maintained. Because only a couple of donors were included in the study, the extent to which the findings can be generalized is limited.

From V the trimming removes 4 bases and from J it removes 3 bases, while the gene matches leave 4 bases of the junction unaccounted for. Counted from cysteine to phenylalanine, this CDR3 has 16 amino acids. Only the CDR3 region is kept as DNA, spanning 48 bases read in frame from base 1. Via the germline V gene (reference sequence), CDR1 is SGHNT and CDR2 YYREEE. TCR cDNA was synthesized by 5'RACE template switching, which introduced a universal primer site and unique molecular identifiers. Priming for cDNA synthesis came from both the TCR alpha and TCR beta constant segments. Library amplification involved two PCR steps, and the second step added sample barcodes and sequencing adapters. Libraries were sequenced on Illumina HiSeq 2500 (2x100 bp) or NovaSeq (2x150 bp). Concerning the study's data processing: Reads were demultiplexed and collapsed into UMI consensus sequences with MIGEC, and V(D)J alignment was performed with MiXCR. Vaccine-responding clonotypes were identified with edgeR using replicate PBMC samples, with FDR below 0.01 and a log2 fold change above 5 up to day 15 being required. CD4 or CD8 identity was assigned to each bulk clonotype according to whether the clonotype was present at higher abundance in the sequenced CD4 repertoire or the sequenced CD8 repertoire. TCRdb reanalyzed the raw reads on its own, using fastp at Q25 for trimming and MiXCR for clone calling, and kept in-frame beta chains. Duplicate CDR3 protein sequences are folded into a single record with the most common DNA and genes. None of the V and J calls come from the authors' own analysis; TCRdb made them. The sample table holds 500,000 to 700,000 distinct CDR3 sequences, of which approximately 21% were seen once. Over 11% of the sample is in the top ten clones.

This sample comprised PBMCs, obtained 15 days after the yellow fever booster vaccination. This TCR came from a man younger than 40 who received the YFV17D yellow fever vaccine. The rearrangement joined TRBV5-4 to TRBJ2-6; 10 junctional bases match TRBD1. The CDR3 protein: CASSPGTGVGANVLTF. In nucleotides, the sequence is TGTGCCAGCAGCCCCGGGACAGGGGTTGGGGCCAACGTCCTGACTTTC.